The 18 T cell receptor beta chains below come from one sample, sequenced in a study of blood T cell repertoires in COVID-19. Measured with immunoSEQ multiplex PCR; TCRdb has only the in-frame clones, and not every one. The data show roughly 380,000 clones, 85% seen once. Sequenced input: peripheral blood. The receptors stem from a woman younger than 35 with acute or convalescent COVID-19.

This chain links TRBV3-1 (or the pseudogene TRBV3-2) with TRBJ1-6, with D unresolved. Trimming shortened V by 1 base and J by 7 bases, and 17 bases separated the two germline ends. The CDR3 is 17 amino acids. Germline loops: CDR1 LGHDT, CDR2 YNNKEL (reference sequence). In nucleotides, the CDR3 is TGTGCCAGCAGCCAAGGTTCGAACGGGGTGTGGAATTCACCCCTCCACTTT. Amino acids: CASSQGSNGVWNSPLHF.

This rearrangement joins TRBV9 to TRBJ2-3; 8 bases agree with TRBD1. The CDR3 runs 15 residues. Germline CDR1 and CDR2: SGDLS and YYNGEE. Trimming took 4 bases from V and 2 from J; bases not matched to a gene: 6. As DNA, the CDR3 is TGTGCCAGCAGCTTCCCAGGGGGCAACACAGATACGCAGTATTTT. Translated: CASSFPGGNTDTQYF.

The chain employs TRBV7-2 and TRBJ2-7, with D tentatively TRBD2 (5 bases). V was clipped by 0 bases and J by 4 bases, with 13 bases between them. In germline, CDR1 is SGHTA, CDR2 FQGNSA. The length of the CDR3 is 15 residues. CDR3 nucleotides: TGTGCCAGCAGCTTAGCAGCGGTTGAATCTTACGAGCAGTACTTC. This gives the protein CASSLAAVESYEQYF.

The chain has TRBV28 and TRBJ1-4; D may be TRBD1 (5 bases). There are 14 residues in the CDR3. V lost 5 bases and J lost 4, with 11 bases in between. CDR1 is MDHEN and CDR2 is SYDVKM in the germline V gene. The CDR3 DNA follows: TGTGCCAGCAGTCCAGGGCCCGATAATGAAAAACTGTTTTTT. As protein: CASSPGPDNEKLFF.

The chain joins TRBV7-8 to TRBJ1-4; the match to TRBD1 covers 8 bases. The CDR3 has 17 amino acids. Trimming cost V 5 bases and J 5 bases; bases outside gene matches: 13. Germline CDR1 is SGHVS and CDR2 is FQNEAQ. The CDR3 bases are TGTGCCAGCAGCCGAGGAGTCGGACAGGGAGTAAATGAAAAACTGTTTTTT. Protein: CASSRGVGQGVNEKLFF. Using reference TRBV7-8 and TRBJ1-4 for the parts outside the CDR3, the full variable domain is GAGVSQSPRYKVAKRGQDVALRCDPISGHVSLFWYQQALGQGPEFLTYFQNEAQLDKSGLPSDRFFAERPEGSVSTLKIQRTQQEDSAVYLCASSRGVGQGVNEKLFFGSGTQLSVL.

The chain combines TRBV5-1 with TRBJ1-6, with D tentatively TRBD1 (6 bases). Germline V CDR1 and CDR2: SGHRS, YFSETQ. Trimming cost V 3 bases and J 4 bases, with 11 bases left between them. The CDR3 is 15 residues long. CDR3 protein: CASSSDGQYNSPLHF. As DNA, the CDR3 is TGCGCCAGCAGCTCCGACGGACAGTATAATTCACCCCTCCACTTT. Looking up the rest from reference TRBV5-1 and TRBJ1-6 gives the full variable domain: KAGVTQTPRYLIKTRGQQVTLSCSPISGHRSVSWYQQTPGQGLQFLFEYFSETQRNKGNFPGRFSGRQFSNSRSEMNVSTLELGDSALYLCASSSDGQYNSPLHFGNGTRLTVT.

V is TRBV5-6 and J is TRBJ2-7; maybe TRBD1 (5 bases). This CDR3 comprises 18 residues. Germline V gene sequence: CDR1 SGHDT, CDR2 YYEEEE. The V end lost 3 bases, the J end lost 1 base, and 23 bases lay between the germline ends. The CDR3 loop is CASSWGVGRAENSYEQYF. In DNA form, the CDR3 reads TGTGCCAGCAGCTGGGGCGTCGGCAGGGCGGAAAATTCCTACGAGCAGTACTTC.

J is TRBJ1-6 and V is TRBV7-9; 7 bases fit TRBD1. After removal of 0 bases from V and 9 bases from J, the junction contained 5 bases not matched to a gene. Germline V lookup: CDR1 SEHNR, CDR2 FQNEAQ (reference sequence). This CDR3 is 15 amino acids long. The CDR3 loop reads CASSLAIGGGSPLHF. The CDR3 DNA sequence: TGTGCCAGCAGCTTAGCGATAGGGGGCGGTTCACCCCTCCACTTT.

The chain carries TRBV30 and TRBJ1-2, with D possibly TRBD1 on 5 matching bases. V was clipped by 1 base and J by 10 bases, with 16 bases between them. The CDR3 has 13 residues. Germline CDR1 is GTSNPN and CDR2 is SVGIG (reference sequence). The CDR3 DNA reads as TGTGCCTGGAGTGCGACAGTTAACTCCTTCTACACCTTC. Translated, it gives CAWSATVNSFYTF.

V gene TRBV4-1 combines with J gene TRBJ2-7; TRBD2 aligns across 7 bases. CDR3 length equals 12 residues. The germline gives CDR1 MGHRA, CDR2 YSYEKL. The ends lost 4 bases at V and 3 bases at J; junction bases unmatched: 0. DNA of the CDR3: TGCGCCAGCAGCCCTAGCGGCTACGAGCAGTACTTC. Translation gives CASSPSGYEQYF.

In this sample, this clone turned up a few times. The rearrangement links TRBV3-1 (or the pseudogene TRBV3-2) to TRBJ1-1; D remains ambiguous. The CDR3 has 15 residues. V lost 4 bases and J 4 bases, leaving 16 bases between the germline ends. Germline V lookup: CDR1 LGHDT, CDR2 YNNKEL (reference sequence). CDR3 region: CASSPLLEGVTEAFF. As DNA, the CDR3 is TGTGCCAGCAGCCCCCTCTTGGAAGGAGTCACTGAAGCTTTCTTT.

Details on this clone: The sample holds other DNA sequences that translate to the same CDR3. The chain carries TRBV29-1 and TRBJ1-1; TRBD1 aligns across 9 bases. J lost 0 bases, V lost 6 bases, and 8 bases had no gene match. Germline loops: CDR1 SQVTM, CDR2 ANQGSEA. CDR3 length: 15 amino acids. This CDR3 reads CSVGQGWGMNTEAFF. CDR3 sequence (DNA): TGCAGCGTGGGACAGGGTTGGGGGATGAACACTGAAGCTTTCTTT.

As for this clone: Other nucleotide sequences in the sample specify the same CDR3. CDR3 nucleotides: TGTGCCAGCAGTTACTCGGGACAAGGTGGCTACACCTTC. This translates into CASSYSGQGGYTF. The J gene is TRBJ1-2, the V gene TRBV6-5; D is possibly TRBD1 (6 bases). V dropped 0 bases and J dropped 7 bases, with 9 bases sitting between them. The CDR3 has 13 residues. The germline gives CDR1 MNHEY, CDR2 SVGAGI.

The gene calls are TRBV27 and TRBJ2-7; D remains ambiguous. Germline CDR1 and CDR2: MNHEY and SMNVEV (reference sequence). V lost 2 bases and J lost 2, with 7 bases in between. CDR3 length: 13 amino acids. The CDR3 loop is CASSLGPTYEQYF. For the CDR3, the DNA is TGTGCCAGCAGTTTAGGCCCGACCTACGAGCAGTACTTC.

The chain employs TRBV29-1 and TRBJ1-2; D is unresolved. The germline V and J ends were trimmed by 7 bases and 1 base, with 16 bases remaining between them. The CDR3 is made up of 14 amino acids. The germline CDR1 and CDR2 sequences are SQVTM and ANQGSEA. CDR3 residues: CSAQTLGFNYGYTF. The CDR3 nucleotides are TGCAGCGCGCAGACCCTCGGGTTTAACTATGGCTACACCTTC. Together with reference TRBV29-1 and TRBJ1-2, the CDR3 gives the full variable domain: SAVISQKPSRDICQRGTSLTIQCQVDSQVTMMFWYRQQPGQSLTLIATANQGSEATYESGFVIDKFPISRPNLTFSTLTVSNMSPEDSSIYLCSAQTLGFNYGYTFGSGTRLTVV.

The rearrangement joins TRBV6-8 to TRBJ2-1; D perhaps matches TRBD2 (5 bases). Germline V gene sequence: CDR1 MNHGY, CDR2 SAAAGT. CDR3 length: 15 amino acids. V gave up 8 bases and J gave up 1 base, with 15 bases separating them. The CDR3 DNA follows: TGTGCCAGCCCCGAGGGTACATTTTCCTACAATGAGCAGTTCTTC. It translates to CASPEGTFSYNEQFF.

The chain employs TRBV6-5 and TRBJ2-3, with D tentatively TRBD2 (6 bases). The CDR3 runs to 13 residues. The germline CDR1 and CDR2 sequences are MNHEY and SVGAGI. V was pared by 8 bases and J by 3 bases, with 12 bases between. The CDR3 nucleotides read TGTGCCAGCGGGCGGGGCGAGACAGATACGCAGTATTTT. Encoded protein: CASGRGETDTQYF.

CDR3 in DNA: TGCAGCGTTGGAGACAGTAGCAATCAGCCCCAGCATTTT. It is translated as CSVGDSSNQPQHF. The chain couples TRBV29-1 to TRBJ1-5; maybe TRBD1 (5 bases). The germline V gene has CDR1 SQVTM and CDR2 ANQGSEA. Trimming left V 4 bases short and J 0 bases short, with 7 bases between. The CDR3 extends over 13 amino acids.